Only a few counts were recorded for the clone carrying this T cell receptor (beta chain). Its antigen is not known. Primers for the PCR totalled 60 Vbeta and 13 Jbeta. Clones were sequenced by immunoSEQ multiplex PCR, and TCRdb holds only the in-frame ones, with some missing. The table records around 64,000 clones, less than 80% of them present only once. From germline, CDR1 is MGHRA and CDR2 YSYEKL. CDR3 length equals 14 residues. The data belong to a study of cytomegalovirus exposure and HLA in healthy donors. General observations from the study: A link between a missense DCLRE1C variant and TCR beta V- and J-gene trimming emerged from a later analysis.

Source material: PBMCs. The TCR was taken from a woman between 45 and 60 years old in good health and CMV-seronegative. The J gene is TRBJ2-5, the V gene TRBV4-1; D is ambiguous. The J call is uncertain, as TRBJ2-7 better fits the DNA end. This chain's CDR3 is CASSQELHSYEQYF. The CDR3 region has the DNA TGCGCCAGCAGCCAAGAACTCCACTCCTACGAGCAGTACTTC.